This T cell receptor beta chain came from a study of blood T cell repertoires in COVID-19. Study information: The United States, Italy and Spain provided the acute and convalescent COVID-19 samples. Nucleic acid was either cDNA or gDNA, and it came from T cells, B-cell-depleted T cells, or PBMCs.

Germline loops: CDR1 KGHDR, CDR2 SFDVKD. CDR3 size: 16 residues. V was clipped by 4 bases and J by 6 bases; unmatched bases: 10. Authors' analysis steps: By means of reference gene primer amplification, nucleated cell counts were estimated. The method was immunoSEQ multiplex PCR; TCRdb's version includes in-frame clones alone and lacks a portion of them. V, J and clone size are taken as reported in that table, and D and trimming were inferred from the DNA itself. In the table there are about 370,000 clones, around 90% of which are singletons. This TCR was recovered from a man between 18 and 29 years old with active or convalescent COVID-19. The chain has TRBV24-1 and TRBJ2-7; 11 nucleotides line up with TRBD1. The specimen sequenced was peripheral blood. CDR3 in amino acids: CATSDNPGQGATEQYF. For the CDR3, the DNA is TGTGCCACCAGTGACAACCCCGGACAGGGGGCGACCGAGCAGTACTTC.